Following are 21 T cell receptor beta chains from one sample sequenced in a study of T cell repertoires in cytomegalovirus infection. The antigens of these receptors remain unknown. MiXCR, applied by TCRdb to the reads, yields one record per CDR3 protein. Of approximately 65,000 distinct CDR3 sequences listed, about 19% are singletons. This sample comprised CD8+ T cells from cultured PBMCs, obtained from culture after CMV antigen stimulation. The receptors come from a human donor in good health (CMV status not recorded). Some clones in this sample may be carry-over from other donors' samples.

This clonotype was counted between two and nine times. V gene TRBV5-6 combines with J gene TRBJ2-2, with D unresolved. Between the trimmed V and J ends, which lost 0 bases and 3 bases, there was a span of 18 bases. CDR3 length equals 18 residues. Germline V gene lookup returns CDR1 SGHDT and CDR2 YYEEEE. The CDR3 loop is CASSLELGGSRDTGELFF. The CDR3 DNA reads as TGTGCCAGCAGCTTGGAATTGGGTGGTTCCCGTGACACCGGGGAGCTGTTTTTT.

On this clonotype: At one end, the junction sequence differs from germline, possibly due to a read error. The chain recombines TRBV5-6 with TRBJ2-1; the D is unclear. Germline V gene lookup returns CDR1 SGHDT and CDR2 YYEEEE. This CDR3 has 15 amino acids. As DNA, the CDR3 is TGTGCTAGCAGCTTGGCTCTACGGGCCTACAATGAGCAGTTCTTC. Its protein is CASSLALRAYNEQFF.

The CDR3 reads CASSLGGAQHF. The DNA of the CDR3 is TGTGCCAGCAGTTTGGGGGGAGCCCAGCATTTT. The chain couples TRBV27 to TRBJ1-5, with D maybe TRBD1 (5 bases). Germline assignment: CDR1 MNHEY and CDR2 SMNVEV (reference sequence). The V end lost 3 bases, the J end lost 11 bases, and 8 bases lay between the germline ends. The CDR3 runs to 11 residues.

This clonotype was counted between two and nine times. V and J are TRBV7-2 and TRBJ2-1; 10 positions match TRBD2. After removal of 2 bases from V and 3 bases from J, the junction contained 10 bases not matched to a gene. Looked up from germline, CDR1 is SGHTA and CDR2 is FQGNSA. The CDR3 is made up of 18 amino acids. CDR3 loop: CASSLPISGGALYNEQFF. CDR3 coding DNA: TGTGCCAGCAGCTTACCTATAAGCGGGGGGGCCCTCTACAATGAGCAGTTCTTC.

The chain employs TRBV12-3 or TRBV12-4 and TRBJ2-1; 8 nucleotides agree with TRBD2. The CDR3 has 14 amino acids. V shed 4 bases and J 10 bases; nucleotides not matched to a gene: 9. This CDR3 is CASSSRGGLEEQFF. In DNA, the CDR3 is TGTGCCAGCAGTTCCCGGGGGGGCCTAGAGGAGCAGTTCTTC.

A few counts support this clonotype. The chain carries TRBV27 and TRBJ2-1; the D call may be TRBD1 or TRBD2 (5 bases each). CDR3 length: 16 amino acids. The V gene lost 4 bases and the J gene lost 0 bases, with 13 bases spanning the gap. Germline CDR1 reads MNHEY; CDR2 reads SMNVEV (reference sequence). CDR3 sequence reads: CASSSMTGGSYNEQFF. The DNA for the CDR3 is TGTGCCAGCAGTTCAATGACTGGGGGCTCCTACAATGAGCAGTTCTTC.

This clonotype occurred a few times. V is TRBV4-3 and J is TRBJ2-7; the D is unclear. The CDR3 is 14 residues long. V was trimmed by 3 bases and J by 0 bases, leaving 9 bases between them. Germline V gene lookup returns CDR1 LGHNA and CDR2 YSLEER. This CDR3 reads CASSQGTFSYEQYF. The CDR3 bases are TGCGCCAGCAGCCAGGGTACTTTCTCCTACGAGCAGTACTTC.

This clonotype was observed at least ten times. The chain carries TRBV12-3 or TRBV12-4 and TRBJ2-7; the D is unclear. The CDR3 extends over 11 amino acids. V was shortened by 3 bases and J by 2 bases, with 2 bases between the two germline ends. The CDR3 loop reads CASSFTYEQYF. The CDR3 nucleotides are TGTGCCAGCAGTTTTACCTACGAGCAGTACTTC.

This clonotype came up a few times. The rearrangement uses TRBV7-8 and TRBJ1-2, with D possibly matching TRBD1 (5 bases). Germline V gene data show CDR1 as SGHVS and CDR2 as FQNEAQ. Trimming removed 4 bases from V and 7 bases from J, with 16 bases in between. This CDR3 region has 14 residues. CDR3 nucleotides: TGTGCCAGCAGCTCGTACCCGACGGGGACTGGCTACACCTTC. It translates to CASSSYPTGTGYTF.

The chain recombines TRBV6-2 or TRBV6-3 with TRBJ2-7, with 9 bases aligning to TRBD1. The CDR3 consists of 17 residues. After removal of 2 bases from V and 2 bases from J, the junction contained 10 bases not matched to a gene. The germline V gene encodes CDR1 MNHEY and CDR2 SVGEGT. CDR3 loop: CASSYGGDRDPTYEQYF. CDR3 coding DNA: TGTGCCAGCAGTTACGGCGGGGACAGGGACCCTACCTACGAGCAGTACTTC.

This clonotype has just a few counts. This CDR3 reads CASSTSGGYYEQYF. The CDR3 nucleotides are TGTGCCAGCAGTACTAGCGGGGGGTACTACGAGCAGTACTTC. The V gene is TRBV27, the J gene TRBJ2-7; TRBD2 matches 12 bases. The germline V gene has CDR1 MNHEY and CDR2 SMNVEV (reference sequence). With V trimmed by 5 bases and J by 3 bases, 2 bases remained unmatched. This CDR3 spans 14 amino acids.

Regarding this clonotype: Sequence at one end of the junction differs from germline and may be a read error. This chain links TRBV6-2 or TRBV6-3 with TRBJ2-7; 8 bases are shared with TRBD2. CDR1 is MNHEY and CDR2 is SVGEGT in the germline V gene. The CDR3 totals 12 residues. CDR3 in DNA: TGTGTCAGCGGACTAGCCTCCTACGAGCAGTACTTC. This gives the protein CVSGLASYEQYF.

This clonotype appeared a few times. The rearrangement links TRBV5-6 to TRBJ2-4, with 8 positions matching TRBD1. The V and J ends lost 2 bases and 6 bases, in that order; junction bases with no gene match: 1. This CDR3 comprises 13 residues. The germline V gene encodes CDR1 SGHDT and CDR2 YYEEEE. CDR3 amino acids: CASSLQGGNIQYF. The CDR3 DNA is TGTGCCAGCAGCTTACAGGGGGGAAACATTCAGTACTTC.

DNA for the CDR3: TGTGCCAGCAGCTTAGAAGGACAGGGGAGCGTTTTAGCCAAAAACATTCAGTACTTC. Translation gives CASSLEGQGSVLAKNIQYF. The rearrangement links TRBV7-2 to TRBJ2-4, with TRBD1 identical over 9 bases. This CDR3 is 19 amino acids long. V gave up 1 base and J gave up 0 bases; unmatched junction bases: 10. Germline-derived CDR1 and CDR2 are SGHTA and FQGNSA.

J is TRBJ1-1 and V is TRBV7-4; D perhaps matches TRBD1 (6 bases). Trimming stripped 5 bases from V and 1 base from J, with 14 bases between. Germline lookup yields CDR1 SGHVT and CDR2 SQSDAQ. The CDR3 length is 15 residues. CDR3 sequence reads: CASSPIQGRNTEAFF. The CDR3 DNA is TGTGCCAGCAGCCCGATACAGGGACGGAACACTGAAGCTTTCTTT.

The CDR3 DNA is TGCGCCAGCAGCTTGTACTACAGGGGAAGCAATCAGCCCCAGCATTTT. Translated, it gives CASSLYYRGSNQPQHF. V and J are TRBV5-1 and TRBJ1-5; TRBD1 matches at 7 bases. Looked up from germline, CDR1 is SGHRS and CDR2 is YFSETQ. The CDR3 has 16 residues. With V trimmed by 1 base and J by 1 base, 5 bases remained unmatched.

The J gene is TRBJ1-1, the V gene TRBV7-2; D perhaps matches TRBD1 (6 bases). Per germline, CDR1 SGHTA and CDR2 FQGNSA. Trimming took 1 base from V and 3 from J, leaving 15 bases between them. There are 16 residues in the CDR3. This chain's CDR3 is CASSLVPGVVHTEAFF. CDR3 sequence (DNA): TGTGCCAGCAGCTTAGTTCCAGGGGTGGTTCACACTGAAGCTTTCTTT.

V gene TRBV5-1 combines with J gene TRBJ2-3; 13 nucleotides line up with TRBD2. V lost 4 bases and J lost 6; bases outside the gene matches: 5. Per germline, CDR1 SGHRS and CDR2 YFSETQ. This CDR3 spans 15 amino acids. The CDR3 DNA follows: TGCGCCAGCAGCGGGGGACTAGCGGGGTTGGATACGCAGTATTTT. This encodes CASSGGLAGLDTQYF.

The chain is built from TRBV19 and TRBJ1-6, with 8 bases that match TRBD1. CDR1 LNHDA and CDR2 SQIVND come from the germline V gene (reference sequence). The CDR3 covers 14 residues. The V segment lost 5 bases and the J segment 15 bases; nucleotides outside the gene matches: 12. This chain's CDR3 is CASSPGVGQGRLHF. The CDR3 region has the DNA TGTGCCAGTAGTCCGGGGGTTGGACAGGGCCGCCTCCACTTT.

The chain employs TRBV19 and TRBJ1-2, with a possible D match to TRBD1 (5 bases). V was shortened by 3 bases and J by 4 bases, with 9 bases between the two germline ends. Germline CDR1 is LNHDA and CDR2 is SQIVND (reference sequence). This CDR3 spans 13 amino acids. CDR3 amino acids: CASSIGRAYGYTF. CDR3 in DNA: TGTGCCAGTAGTATTGGCAGGGCCTATGGCTACACCTTC.

This sequence joins TRBV6-5 and TRBJ2-1; TRBD2 matches 8 bases. The CDR3 sequence is 13 residues long. V gave up 0 bases and J gave up 9 bases; unmatched junction bases: 1. Germline CDR1 MNHEY, CDR2 SVGAGI. The CDR3 DNA follows: TGTGCCAGCAGTTACTCGGCGGGAGGTGAGCAGTTCTTC. Amino acid sequence: CASSYSAGGEQFF.